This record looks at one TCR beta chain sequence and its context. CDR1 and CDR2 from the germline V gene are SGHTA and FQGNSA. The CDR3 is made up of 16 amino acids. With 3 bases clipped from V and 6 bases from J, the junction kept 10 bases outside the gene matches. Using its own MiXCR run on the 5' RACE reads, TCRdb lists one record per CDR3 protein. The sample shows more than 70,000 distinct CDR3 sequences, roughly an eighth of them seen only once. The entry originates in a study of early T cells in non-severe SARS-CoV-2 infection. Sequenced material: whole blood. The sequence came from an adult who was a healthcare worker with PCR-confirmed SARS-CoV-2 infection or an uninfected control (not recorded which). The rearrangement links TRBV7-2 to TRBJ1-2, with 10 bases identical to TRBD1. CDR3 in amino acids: CASSFGQGVMLDGYTF. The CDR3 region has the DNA TGTGCCAGCAGCTTTGGACAGGGGGTGATGTTAGATGGCTACACCTTC.